This T cell receptor (beta chain) was recovered during a study of cytomegalovirus exposure and HLA in healthy donors. Overall study results and limits: TCR beta sequences reportedly predicted most subjects' HLA-A and HLA-B alleles accurately.

With respect to this clone: Its antigen is not identified.

Primers for the PCR totalled 60 Vbeta and 13 Jbeta. The table came from immunoSEQ multiplex PCR; TCRdb's copy has only in-frame clones and leaves some out. Among under 200,000 clones listed, 60% to 85% were seen once. The V gene's germline CDR1 is SGHDT and CDR2 YYEEEE. This CDR3 has 16 residues. J was trimmed by 11 bases and V by 0 bases; bases with no gene match: 9. The chain employs TRBV5-6 and TRBJ1-4; 11 nucleotides match TRBD1. The receptor was derived from a man aged 50 or older in good health and CMV-seropositive. Sequencing was performed on PBMCs. The CDR3 DNA reads as TGTGCCAGCAGCTTGGGGGTCCTGGACAGGGGGCTGAAACTGTTTTTT. Encoded protein: CASSLGVLDRGLKLFF.